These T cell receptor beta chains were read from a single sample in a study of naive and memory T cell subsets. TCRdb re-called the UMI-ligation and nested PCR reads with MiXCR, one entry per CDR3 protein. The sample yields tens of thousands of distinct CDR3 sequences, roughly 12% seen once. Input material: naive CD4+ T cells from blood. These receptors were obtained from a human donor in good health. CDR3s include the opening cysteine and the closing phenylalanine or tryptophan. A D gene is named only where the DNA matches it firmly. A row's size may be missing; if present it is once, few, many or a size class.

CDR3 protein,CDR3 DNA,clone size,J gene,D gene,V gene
CASSFRESQPQHF,TGTGCCAGCAGTTTTAGGGAAAGTCAGCCCCAGCATTTT,few,TRBJ1-5,.,TRBV27
CASSLGYGLAVQETQYF,TGTGCCAGCAGCTTGGGGTACGGACTAGCGGTACAAGAGACCCAGTACTTC,.,TRBJ2-5,TRBD2,TRBV5-6
CATRKGHEQYF,TGTGCCACCAGGAAAGGTCACGAGCAGTACTTC,.,TRBJ2-7,.,TRBV24-1
CATSDLWDNEQFF,TGTGCCACCAGTGATTTGTGGGACAATGAGCAGTTCTTC,few,TRBJ2-1,.,TRBV24-1
CASSPSPTLLAGGPTDTQYF,TGTGCCAGCAGCCCCTCCCCAACGTTACTAGCGGGGGGACCCACAGATACGCAGTATTTT,many,TRBJ2-3,TRBD2,TRBV4-2
CASSHRARHPRQYF,TGTGCCAGCAGTCACCGGGCCCGTCACCCCCGGCAGTACTTC,.,TRBJ2-7,.,TRBV12-3/TRBV12-4
CASSPRDDRTDTQYF,TGTGCCAGCAGTCCACGGGACGATCGGACAGATACGCAGTATTTT,many,TRBJ2-3,.,TRBV28
CATSDRGRVRTDTQYF,TGTGCCACCAGTGATCGGGGTAGGGTTAGGACAGATACGCAGTATTTT,few,TRBJ2-3,.,TRBV24-1
CASSLGSSRNQPQHF,TGTGCCAGCAGCTTGGGATCATCTCGCAATCAGCCCCAGCATTTT,few,TRBJ1-5,.,TRBV5-5
CASSIRVGTEAFF,TGTGCCAGTAGTATTCGTGTAGGCACTGAAGCTTTCTTT,few,TRBJ1-1,.,TRBV19
CASSWRTGYNQPQHF,TGTGCCAGCAGTTGGAGGACAGGGTATAATCAGCCCCAGCATTTT,many,TRBJ1-5,TRBD1,TRBV6-6
CASSSGPLQRGSPLHF,TGTGCCAGCAGCTCGGGACCGCTCCAGAGGGGTTCACCCCTCCACTTT,.,TRBJ1-6,.,TRBV7-8
CASSQEGRQFVTDTQYF,TGCGCCAGCAGCCAAGAGGGACGCCAGTTTGTGACAGATACGCAGTATTTT,many,TRBJ2-3,.,TRBV4-3
CASGLDGYYEQYF,TGTGCTAGTGGCCTTGACGGCTACTACGAGCAGTACTTC,many,TRBJ2-7,.,TRBV12-5
CASRLQGTYNSPLHF,TGTGCCAGCAGGCTCCAGGGAACCTATAATTCACCCCTCCACTTT,few,TRBJ1-6,.,TRBV28
CSVERGTNTGELFF,TGCAGCGTCGAGCGGGGGACGAACACCGGGGAGCTGTTTTTT,many,TRBJ2-2,TRBD2,TRBV29-1
CASSKRQGISYEQYF,TGTGCCAGCAGTAAGCGACAGGGGATCTCCTACGAGCAGTACTTC,few,TRBJ2-7,TRBD1,TRBV6-5
CSATRAPGPYEQYF,TGCAGCGCTACCCGGGCTCCAGGGCCCTACGAGCAGTACTTC,many,TRBJ2-7,.,TRBV29-1
CASSLNLAGGNTDTQYF,TGCGCCAGCAGCCTTAACTTAGCGGGGGGAAACACAGATACGCAGTATTTT,many,TRBJ2-3,TRBD2,TRBV4-3
CASSLVSSGGAFEQFF,TGTGCCAGCAGCTTAGTGTCCAGCGGGGGGGCGTTTGAGCAGTTCTTC,few,TRBJ2-1,TRBD2,TRBV7-8